The next 4 T cell receptor beta chains were all read from a single sample in a study of a mutant IDH1 vaccine in newly diagnosed glioma. The table came from immunoSEQ multiplex PCR; TCRdb's copy has only in-frame clones and leaves some out. The data hold about 54,000 clones, with around 80% observed a single time. Time point defined: week 5, during vaccination. A single vaccine dose contained 300 ug of mutant IDH1 20-mer peptide, and topical imiquimod was used with it. For these receptors, no antigen is known. Material: PBMCs, obtained from a glioma patient whose treatment included an IDH1 peptide vaccine. These receptors came from a young man with glioma.

The chain uses TRBV19 and TRBJ1-4; D is undetermined. The CDR3 loop spans 18 amino acids. Germline V gene lookup returns CDR1 LNHDA and CDR2 SQIVND (reference sequence). Between the trimmed V and J ends, which lost 3 bases and 6 bases, there was a span of 23 bases. CDR3 sequence: CASSIFGGIRTADEKLFF. The CDR3 nucleotides read TGTGCCAGTAGTATTTTCGGAGGGATCCGTACCGCTGATGAAAAACTGTTTTTT.

This clone turned up a few times. The J gene is TRBJ1-6, the V gene TRBV27; unclear D gene. CDR1 and CDR2 from the germline V gene are MNHEY and SMNVEV (reference sequence). This CDR3 is 12 amino acids long. V dropped 3 bases and J dropped 7 bases, with 4 bases sitting between them. CDR3 loop: CASSLGNSPLHF. The CDR3 DNA reads TGTGCCAGCAGTTTGGGGAATTCACCCCTCCACTTT.

The rearrangement links TRBV11-2 to TRBJ2-1; 9 bases are shared with TRBD1. Germline CDR1 and CDR2: SGHAT and FQNNGV. V gave up 1 base and J gave up 9 bases; unmatched junction bases: 10. The CDR3 covers 16 residues. The CDR3 DNA reads as TGTGCCAGCAGCTTAGCCGGGACAGGGAAGCATATTGAGCAGTTCTTC. Its translation is CASSLAGTGKHIEQFF.

The chain recombines TRBV6-1 with TRBJ2-3, with D possibly matching TRBD2 (5 bases). The V end lost 7 bases, the J end lost 2 bases, and 13 bases lay between the germline ends. The CDR3 is made up of 14 amino acids. Germline V lookup: CDR1 MNHNS, CDR2 SASEGT. The chain's CDR3 is CASNPGLSTDTQYF. The CDR3 nucleotides read TGTGCCAGCAACCCCGGACTGTCCACAGATACGCAGTATTTT.